This is a list of T cell receptor beta chains from one sample in a study of blood T cell repertoires in COVID-19. Sequencing used immunoSEQ multiplex PCR; TCRdb keeps in-frame clones, though not all of them. The data contain 200,000 to 250,000 clones, roughly 80% of them singletons. Source material: PBMCs or T cells enriched from blood (not recorded which). These TCRs come from a man in his 60s who had recovered from COVID-19. CDR3s include the opening cysteine and the closing phenylalanine or tryptophan. The D gene is left open where the match is weak.

TRBV19,TRBJ1-6,TRBD1,CASRLWGQGDSPLHF
TRBV5-4,TRBJ2-1,TRBD2,CASSTASGKTYNEQFF
TRBV6-2/TRBV6-3,TRBJ1-6,TRBD1,CASSYGGQGISYNSPLHF
TRBV11-3,TRBJ2-7,NA,CASSFLASVSHEQYF
TRBV11-3,TRBJ1-1,NA,CASSANRANTEAFF
TRBV5-1,TRBJ1-1,NA,CASSLAWRENTEAFF
TRBV4-2,TRBJ2-1,TRBD1,CASSQVGTGLNNEQFF
TRBV20-1,TRBJ2-1,TRBD1,CSASRTGNLNEQFF
TRBV7-8,TRBJ1-5,TRBD1,CASSAAGTGAGQPQHF
TRBV7-9,TRBJ1-1,TRBD1,CATNRGQPNTEAFF
TRBV3-1/TRBV3-2,TRBJ2-5,TRBD2,CASSQVASGETQYF
TRBV6-2/TRBV6-3,TRBJ2-7,TRBD1,CASSYSGTGDYEQYF
TRBV30,TRBJ1-4,NA,CAWSAGQLNEKLFF
TRBV6-1,TRBJ2-6,TRBD1,CASSEMGQGASGANVLTF
TRBV12-3/TRBV12-4,TRBJ2-7,TRBD1,CASRETGGFEQYF
TRBV3-1/TRBV3-2,TRBJ2-2,NA,CASSLRGAGELFF
TRBV7-9,TRBJ2-5,TRBD2,CASREPGGQETQYF
TRBV29-1,TRBJ2-7,TRBD1,CSARTGGNEQYF
TRBV7-3,TRBJ2-1,NA,CASSLRAGDYNEQFF
TRBV7-8,TRBJ2-1,TRBD2,CASSLETSGGLHEQFF
TRBV20-1,TRBJ1-1,NA,CSASLGADTEAFF
TRBV4-2,TRBJ2-1,TRBD2,CASSQAGPPAGGGNEQFF
TRBV5-1,TRBJ1-1,NA,CASSLAGITEAFF
TRBV3-1/TRBV3-2,TRBJ1-6,NA,CASSQVIQSGSPLHF
TRBV5-5,TRBJ1-6,NA,CASSFQGSPLHF
TRBV7-2,TRBJ1-1,NA,CASAPGRVNTEAFF
TRBV5-6,TRBJ2-1,TRBD2,CASSRFRTSGYNEQFF
TRBV11-3,TRBJ2-7,NA,CASSLDRGDYEQYF
TRBV28,TRBJ1-5,TRBD1,CASSRDSSNSNQPQHF
TRBV24-1,TRBJ2-2,NA,CATSGPRRSGELFF
TRBV3-1/TRBV3-2,TRBJ1-2,NA,CASSQDIVGRAGGYTF
TRBV6-2/TRBV6-3,TRBJ2-7,TRBD1,CASSYPRIGTGGYEQYF
TRBV27,TRBJ1-1,TRBD1,CASSSDRGFTEAFF
TRBV5-4,TRBJ1-1,NA,CASSLMHTGNTEAFF
TRBV5-1,TRBJ1-2,TRBD1,CASSLAGGYGYTF
TRBV10-3,TRBJ2-7,NA,CAISEGAGTYEQYF
TRBV7-8,TRBJ2-1,TRBD2,CASSSGRLSSGGARVNEQFF
TRBV24-1,TRBJ2-7,NA,CATSDMEGNEQYF
TRBV2,TRBJ2-3,TRBD1,CASSDGQAPTTDTQYF
TRBV14,TRBJ2-5,NA,CASSQGPVGGATQYF
TRBV7-2,TRBJ1-2,NA,CASSPVQGSGYTF
TRBV6-5,TRBJ1-4,NA,CASSYSYETGGEKLFF
TRBV2,TRBJ1-1,TRBD1,CASRLGTGASTEAFF
TRBV28,TRBJ1-2,NA,CASTPVGRANYGYTF
TRBV12-5,TRBJ2-7,NA,CASGHSVPYEQYF
TRBV19,TRBJ1-5,NA,CASSWGERNQPQHF
TRBV15,TRBJ1-5,TRBD1,CATRPTGRSNQPQHF
TRBV7-6,TRBJ2-5,NA,CASSSIPGWGRNTETQYF
TRBV7-8,TRBJ2-4,TRBD2,CASSLGAGQKNIQYF
TRBV7-2,TRBJ2-7,NA,CASSLTLRGTLSREQYF
TRBV30,TRBJ2-5,NA,CACAQGRETQYF
TRBV15,TRBJ2-7,NA,CATSRAATGLPHSYEQYF
TRBV5-1,TRBJ1-1,NA,CASSLGVYTEAFF
TRBV10-1,TRBJ2-3,NA,CASSESTTSSTDTQYF
TRBV7-9,TRBJ1-4,TRBD1,CASSTDRGLEKLFF